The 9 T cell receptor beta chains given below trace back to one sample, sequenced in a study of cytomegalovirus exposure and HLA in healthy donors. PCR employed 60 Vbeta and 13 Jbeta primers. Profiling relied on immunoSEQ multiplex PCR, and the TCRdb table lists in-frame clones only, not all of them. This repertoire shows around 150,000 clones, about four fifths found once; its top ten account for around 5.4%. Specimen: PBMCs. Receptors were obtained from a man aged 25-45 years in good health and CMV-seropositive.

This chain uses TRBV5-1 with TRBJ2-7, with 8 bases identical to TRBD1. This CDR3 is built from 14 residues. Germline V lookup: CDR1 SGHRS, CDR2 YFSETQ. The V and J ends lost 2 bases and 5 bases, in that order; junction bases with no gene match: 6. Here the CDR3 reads CASSLGGQGHEQYF. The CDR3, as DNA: TGCGCCAGCAGCTTAGGAGGACAGGGCCACGAGCAGTACTTC.

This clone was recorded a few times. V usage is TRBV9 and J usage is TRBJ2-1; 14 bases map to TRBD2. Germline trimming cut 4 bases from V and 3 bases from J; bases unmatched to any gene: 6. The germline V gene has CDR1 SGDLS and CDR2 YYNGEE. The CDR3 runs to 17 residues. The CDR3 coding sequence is TGTGCCAGCAGCCCAGGGACTAGCGGGGGAATCTACAATGAGCAGTTCTTC. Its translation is CASSPGTSGGIYNEQFF.

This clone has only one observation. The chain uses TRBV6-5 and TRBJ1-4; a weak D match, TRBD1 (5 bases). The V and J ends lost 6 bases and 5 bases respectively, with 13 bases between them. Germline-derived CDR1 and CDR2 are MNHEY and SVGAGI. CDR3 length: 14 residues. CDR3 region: CASSDRLPNEKLFF. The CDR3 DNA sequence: TGTGCCAGCAGCGACAGATTACCGAATGAAAAACTGTTTTTT.

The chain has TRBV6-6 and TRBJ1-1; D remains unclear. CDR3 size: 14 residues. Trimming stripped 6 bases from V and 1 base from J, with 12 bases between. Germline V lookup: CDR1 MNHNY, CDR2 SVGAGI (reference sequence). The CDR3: CASRPKGENTEAFF. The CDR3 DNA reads TGTGCCAGCAGACCAAAGGGAGAGAACACTGAAGCTTTCTTT.

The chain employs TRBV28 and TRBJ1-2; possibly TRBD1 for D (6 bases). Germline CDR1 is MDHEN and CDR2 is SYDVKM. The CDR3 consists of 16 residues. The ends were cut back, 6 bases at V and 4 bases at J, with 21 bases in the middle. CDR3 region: CASSLPRSQGTYGYTF. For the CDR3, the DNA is TGTGCCAGCAGCCTTCCACGATCACAGGGTACCTATGGCTACACCTTC.

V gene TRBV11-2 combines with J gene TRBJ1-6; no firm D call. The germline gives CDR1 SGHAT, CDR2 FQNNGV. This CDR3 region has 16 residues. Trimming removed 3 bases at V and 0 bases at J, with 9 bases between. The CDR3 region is CASSFQTSSYNSPLHF. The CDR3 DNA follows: TGTGCCAGCAGCTTTCAAACGAGCTCCTATAATTCACCCCTCCACTTT.

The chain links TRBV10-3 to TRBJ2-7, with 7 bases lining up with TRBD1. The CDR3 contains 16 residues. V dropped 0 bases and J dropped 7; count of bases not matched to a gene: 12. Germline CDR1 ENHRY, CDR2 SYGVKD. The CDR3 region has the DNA TGTGCCATCAGTGAGTCAAATTACAGGGGCTTCGGGGAGCAGTACTTC. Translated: CAISESNYRGFGEQYF.

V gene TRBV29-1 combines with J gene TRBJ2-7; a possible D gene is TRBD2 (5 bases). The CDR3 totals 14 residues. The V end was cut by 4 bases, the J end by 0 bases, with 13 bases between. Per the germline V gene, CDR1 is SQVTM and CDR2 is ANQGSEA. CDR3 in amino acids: CSVALRASSYEQYF. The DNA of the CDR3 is TGCAGCGTTGCCTTGCGGGCGAGCTCCTACGAGCAGTACTTC.

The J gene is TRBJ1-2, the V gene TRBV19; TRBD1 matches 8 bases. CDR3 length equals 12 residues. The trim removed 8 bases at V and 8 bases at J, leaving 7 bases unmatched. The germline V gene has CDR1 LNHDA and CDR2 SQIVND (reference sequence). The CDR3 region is CASGRGQGGYTF. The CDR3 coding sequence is TGTGCCAGTGGGAGAGGACAGGGAGGCTACACCTTC.